This TCR beta chain originates from a study of graft-versus-host responses after intestinal transplantation. Study background: Each recipient received a multivisceral, liver-intestinal, or isolated intestinal graft.

TCRdb's copy holds only in-frame clones and misses some; the assay was immunoSEQ multiplex PCR. The sample includes roughly 20,000 clones, approximately 72% of them seen just once. Investigators treated the graft tissue so that it released intraepithelial and lamina propria lymphocytes. J gave up 3 bases and V 0 bases, and 2 bases lay outside the gene matches. CDR3 length: 14 amino acids. Germline V lookup: CDR1 MNHEY, CDR2 SVGAGI. This sequence was found in a human patient who received an intestinal transplant, so some T cells may come from the graft donor. The sequencing used ileum tissue, collected about 20 days after intestinal transplant. The rearrangement joins TRBV6-5 to TRBJ2-7; 7 bases are a match to TRBD1. The CDR3 DNA sequence: TGTGCCAGCAGTTACTCGGGGACAGACTACGAGCAGTACTTC. As protein: CASSYSGTDYEQYF.